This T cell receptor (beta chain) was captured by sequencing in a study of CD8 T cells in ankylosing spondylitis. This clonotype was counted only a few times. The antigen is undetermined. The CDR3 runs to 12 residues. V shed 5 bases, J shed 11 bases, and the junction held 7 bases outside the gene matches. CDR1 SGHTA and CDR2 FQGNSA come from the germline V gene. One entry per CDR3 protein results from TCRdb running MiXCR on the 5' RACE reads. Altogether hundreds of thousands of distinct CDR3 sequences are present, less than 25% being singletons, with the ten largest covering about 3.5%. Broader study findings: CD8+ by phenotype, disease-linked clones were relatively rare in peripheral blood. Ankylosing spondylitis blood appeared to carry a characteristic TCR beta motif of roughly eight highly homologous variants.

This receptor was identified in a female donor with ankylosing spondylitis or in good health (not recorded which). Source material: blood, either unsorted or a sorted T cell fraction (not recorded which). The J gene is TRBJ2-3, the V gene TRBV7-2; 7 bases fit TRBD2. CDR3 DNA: TGTGCCAGCAGCGGGGGGGTGTGGGTGCAGTATTTT. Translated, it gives CASSGGVWVQYF.